The 7 T cell receptor beta chains below were found in one sample sequenced in a study of CD8+ T cells in alopecia areata. Extraction and reverse transcription of RNA yielded cDNA as the sequencing template. Clones were read by immunoSEQ multiplex PCR, and TCRdb kept only the in-frame ones, dropping some. This sample has approximately 58,000 clones; roughly 46% occur once, and the top ten carry roughly 51%. Input material: NKG2D-low CD8+ T cells sorted from blood. The receptors derive from a human donor with alopecia areata.

Only one count was recorded for this clone. This chain uses TRBV4-3 with TRBJ2-7; TRBD1 agrees at 7 bases. CDR1 LGHNA and CDR2 YSLEER come from the germline V gene. J lost 4 bases, V lost 3 bases, and 9 bases had no gene match. The length of the CDR3 is 15 residues. The DNA of the CDR3 is TGCGCCAGCAGCCACCTGACAGGGCGCCCGTACGAGCAGTACTTC. The encoded protein is CASSHLTGRPYEQYF.

This clone turned up a few times. The gene calls are TRBV4-2 and TRBJ2-3, with D unclear. The CDR3 totals 16 residues. Trimming left V 0 bases short and J 3 bases short, with 13 bases between. CDR1 and CDR2 (germline): LGHNA, YNFKEQ. The CDR3 DNA sequence: TGTGCCAGCAGCCAAGATTACCCAGACCCAACAGATACGCAGTATTTT. It encodes CASSQDYPDPTDTQYF.

This rearrangement joins TRBV13 to TRBJ1-1; the D is unclear. Between the trimmed V and J ends, which lost 6 bases and 2 bases, there was a span of 10 bases. Germline V lookup: CDR1 PRHDT, CDR2 FYEKMQ (reference sequence). CDR3 length: 13 amino acids. CDR3 in DNA: TGTGCCAGCAGGGCTCGGAGAAACACTGAAGCTTTCTTT. Translating it yields CASRARRNTEAFF.

The chain couples TRBV9 to TRBJ2-5; D call uncertain. Germline CDR1 SGDLS, CDR2 YYNGEE. V was shortened by 4 bases and J by 0 bases, with 13 bases between the two germline ends. This CDR3 has 15 amino acids. The CDR3 loop is CASSQSTAYQETQYF. The CDR3 DNA is TGTGCCAGCAGCCAATCGACTGCCTACCAAGAGACCCAGTACTTC.

The rearrangement joins TRBV29-1 to TRBJ2-2; weak D call: TRBD1 (5 bases). Trimming took off 8 bases at V and 1 base at J, with 8 bases between the two ends. Germline V gene sequence: CDR1 SQVTM, CDR2 ANQGSEA. CDR3 length equals 12 residues. In nucleotides, the CDR3 is TGCAGCTCAGGACAGAACACCGGGGAGCTGTTTTTT. This codes for CSSGQNTGELFF.

This clone occurred a few times. The chain joins TRBV27 to TRBJ2-5; D is ambiguous. From germline, CDR1 is MNHEY and CDR2 SMNVEV (reference sequence). The V gene lost 6 bases and the J gene lost 1 base, with 6 bases spanning the gap. The length of the CDR3 is 12 residues. DNA for the CDR3: TGTGCCAGCAGGGGGATCCAAGAGACCCAGTACTTC. It specifies CASRGIQETQYF.

V is TRBV20-1 and J is TRBJ2-7; D gene unclear. The CDR3 runs 11 residues. V was shortened by 1 base and J by 5 bases, with 6 bases between the two germline ends. Germline loops: CDR1 DFQATT, CDR2 SNEGSKA (reference sequence). DNA for the CDR3: TGCAGTGCTAGAGTCATCCACGAGCAGTACTTC. Translation gives CSARVIHEQYF.